This T cell receptor beta chain was captured by sequencing in a study of radiotherapy plus CTLA-4 blockade in lung cancer. About the study: Disease control was seen in 25% to 40% of patients, objective responses in 15% to 20%.

As to this clone: Its antigen is unidentified.

This table comes from immunoSEQ multiplex PCR, and its TCRdb copy is limited to in-frame clones, with some not included. The sample has tens of thousands of clones; roughly 73% are singletons. Patients in the study, people with chemo-refractory metastatic non-small-cell lung cancer, received focal radiation plus ipilimumab CTLA-4 blockade. Study-level points and caveats: Some TCR clones had been derived from tumors. These clones expanded in peripheral blood after radiotherapy plus ipilimumab. The authors reported that early blood T cell clone dynamics, with interferon-beta, best predicted response.

The source was peripheral blood, collected from a patient treated with radiotherapy plus ipilimumab. The TCR comes from a human donor with non-small cell lung cancer that progressed on radiotherapy plus ipilimumab.

CDR3 bases: TGTGCCAGCAGCGACCGGGGAAACTCCTACAATGAGCAGTTCTTC. It yields the protein CASSDRGNSYNEQFF. The V gene is TRBV7-9, the J gene TRBJ2-1, with D possibly matching TRBD2 (5 bases). The V gene lost 5 bases and the J gene lost 0 bases, with 11 bases spanning the gap. This CDR3 is 15 amino acids long. From germline, CDR1 is SEHNR and CDR2 FQNEAQ (reference sequence).